This T cell receptor beta chain was recovered during a study of blood T cell repertoires in COVID-19. Study information: Whether acute or convalescent, the COVID-19 samples came from the United States, Italy and Spain. Sources were T cells, B-cell-depleted T cells, or PBMCs; the material itself was cDNA or gDNA.

This clone was recorded at least ten times. The junction does not match germline at one end; this may be a read error. Per the original data handling: Reference gene primer amplification gave nucleated cell count estimates. This table comes from immunoSEQ multiplex PCR, and its TCRdb copy is limited to in-frame clones, with some not included. V, J and clone size were drawn from that table, and D and trimming were deduced from the DNA. The sample includes roughly 670,000 clones, over 80% of them seen just once. The length of the CDR3 is 13 residues. The germline CDR1 and CDR2 sequences are LNHNV and YYDKDF (reference sequence).

Specimen: peripheral blood. The receptor was isolated from a woman aged 18-35 years with acute or convalescent COVID-19. This chain joins TRBV15 and TRBJ1-1, with 7 bases aligning to TRBD1. The CDR3 is CATTGQENTEAFF. CDR3 nucleotide sequence: TGTGCGACCACAGGACAGGAGAACACTGAAGCTTTCTTT.